The 27 T cell receptor beta chains listed next were all sequenced from one sample in a study of blood T cell repertoires in COVID-19 (TCRdb year 2020). The library was generated by the immunoSEQ multiplex PCR assay. What TCRdb holds here is the immuneACCESS table cut down to in-frame rearrangements. Part of the clones is not present; checked against another copy, under half of the missing clones reflect an unresolved V gene, and the others are unexplained. The sample contains about 160,000 clones, about 93% of them found a single time. Of the sample, around 4.6% falls within the top ten clones. Material for sequencing was peripheral blood. The origin of the receptors is a woman between 45 and 60 years old with acute or convalescent COVID-19.

This sequence joins TRBV28 and TRBJ2-1, with D possibly TRBD1 on 7 matching bases. V lost 6 bases to trimming and J lost 8 bases, with 20 bases between them. Germline lookup yields CDR1 MDHEN and CDR2 SYDVKM. The CDR3 has 15 amino acids. CDR3 in DNA: TGTGCCAGCAGCCCTGGAGGCTCCAGGGGGGATGAGCAGTTCTTC. It encodes CASSPGGSRGDEQFF.

Comment on this clone: Compared with germline, one end of the junction differs, possibly owing to a read error. The V gene is TRBV7-3, the J gene TRBJ1-6; TRBD1 matches at 9 bases. CDR1 and CDR2 from the germline V gene are SGHTA and FQGTGA. The CDR3 is made up of 15 amino acids. For the CDR3, the DNA is TGTGCCAGCAGCATAACGACAGGGGGTAGTTCACCCCTCCACTTT. This sequence encodes CASSITTGGSSPLHF.

The chain employs TRBV7-8 and TRBJ1-4; maybe TRBD1 (5 bases). Germline V lookup: CDR1 SGHVS, CDR2 FQNEAQ. The germline V and J ends were trimmed by 8 bases and 0 bases, with 31 bases remaining between them. The CDR3 extends over 21 amino acids. The chain's CDR3 is CASRPGSWQATVRATNEKLFF. The CDR3 nucleotides are TGTGCCAGCCGCCCAGGGTCGTGGCAGGCCACGGTACGGGCAACTAATGAAAAACTGTTTTTT.

The genes are TRBV10-3 and TRBJ1-5; a possible D gene is TRBD1 (5 bases). From germline, CDR1 is ENHRY and CDR2 SYGVKD. CDR3 length equals 16 residues. V was trimmed by 2 bases and J by 6 bases, leaving 17 bases between them. In DNA, the CDR3 is TGTGCCATCAGTGAGGGCGGGGGACCTGGAGGTCAGCCCCAGCATTTT. This codes for CAISEGGGPGGQPQHF.

The chain is built from TRBV11-2 and TRBJ2-5, with 9 bases fitting TRBD1. The V gene's germline CDR1 is SGHAT and CDR2 FQNNGV. V was pared by 3 bases and J by 5 bases, with 16 bases of the junction left unmatched. There are 18 residues in the CDR3. In DNA, the CDR3 is TGTGCCAGCAGCTTGGGACAGGGAAGCCCCCGCACTAAGGAGACCCAGTACTTC. This codes for CASSLGQGSPRTKETQYF.

This clone was recorded only once. The rearrangement joins TRBV3-1 (or the pseudogene TRBV3-2) to TRBJ2-5; 11 bases match TRBD2. Trimming removed 0 bases from V and 5 bases from J; junction bases left unmatched: 8. This CDR3 is 17 amino acids long. Germline CDR1 reads LGHDT; CDR2 reads YNNKEL (reference sequence). Here the CDR3 DNA reads TGTGCCAGCAGCCAAGATCTTTTCGTAGCGGGAGGGGAGACCCAGTACTTC. This gives the protein CASSQDLFVAGGETQYF.

This sequence joins TRBV3-1 (or the pseudogene TRBV3-2) and TRBJ1-4, with D possibly TRBD1 on 6 matching bases. CDR3 length: 14 residues. Germline CDR1 and CDR2: LGHDT and YNNKEL (reference sequence). V was shortened by 3 bases and J by 7 bases, with 12 bases between the two germline ends. The CDR3 reads CASSQGARSEKLFF. CDR3 DNA sequence: TGTGCCAGCAGCCAGGGGGCGCGGAGTGAAAAACTGTTTTTT.

This clone is a singleton in its sample. The chain joins TRBV28 to TRBJ1-1, with D maybe TRBD1 (6 bases). The CDR3 is 15 residues long. Germline CDR1 reads MDHEN; CDR2 reads SYDVKM. The V end lost 5 bases, the J end lost 6 bases, and 19 bases lay between the germline ends. CDR3 DNA sequence: TGTGCCAGCAGTCCCCATACGACAGGTAGTTCTGAAGCTTTCTTT. Its protein product is CASSPHTTGSSEAFF.

The chain recombines TRBV5-1 with TRBJ1-5, with D possibly being TRBD1 (6 bases). Germline CDR1 is SGHRS and CDR2 is YFSETQ. V lost 4 bases and J 2 bases, leaving 22 bases between the germline ends. There are 18 residues in the CDR3. The CDR3 is CASSTRKTGTRGNQPQHF. The CDR3 bases are TGCGCCAGCAGCACACGTAAGACCGGGACAAGGGGCAATCAGCCCCAGCATTTT.

V is TRBV7-9 and J is TRBJ1-1; the D gene is possibly TRBD1 (6 bases). CDR1 is SEHNR and CDR2 is FQNEAQ in the germline V gene (reference sequence). CDR3 length: 16 residues. V was clipped by 4 bases and J by 1 base, with 16 bases between them. This chain's CDR3 is CASSSLLTGWNTEAFF. The CDR3 DNA reads TGTGCCAGCAGCTCCCTCCTGACAGGTTGGAACACTGAAGCTTTCTTT.

V gene TRBV13 combines with J gene TRBJ2-7, with D perhaps TRBD1 (6 bases). The CDR3 extends over 16 amino acids. Germline loops: CDR1 PRHDT, CDR2 FYEKMQ (reference sequence). Trimming took 2 bases from V and 3 from J, leaving 17 bases between them. This CDR3 reads CASSLISGAGDYEQYF. Here the CDR3 DNA reads TGTGCCAGCAGCTTAATTTCAGGGGCGGGCGACTACGAGCAGTACTTC.

The chain has TRBV7-2 and TRBJ2-7; 12 bases match TRBD2. Germline CDR1 SGHTA, CDR2 FQGNSA. This CDR3 contains 15 residues. V gave up 1 base and J gave up 8 bases; unmatched junction bases: 6. CDR3 sequence: CASSLVTSGSQKQYF. The CDR3 DNA sequence: TGTGCCAGCAGCTTAGTGACTAGCGGGAGTCAAAAGCAGTACTTC.

The table lists this clone with a count of one. The chain has TRBV11-2 and TRBJ1-3; 9 nucleotides match TRBD1. This CDR3 spans 15 amino acids. CDR1 and CDR2 from the germline V gene are SGHAT and FQNNGV. Trimming took 2 bases from V and 5 from J; bases not matched to a gene: 4. The CDR3 nucleotides are TGTGCCAGCAGCTTACGACAGGGGGGTAGAAACACCATATATTTT. Protein sequence: CASSLRQGGRNTIYF.

This rearrangement joins TRBV28 to TRBJ1-4; D is unresolved. Trimming left V 2 bases short and J 3 bases short, with 7 bases between. CDR1 MDHEN and CDR2 SYDVKM come from the germline V gene. The CDR3 length is 14 residues. As DNA, the CDR3 is TGTGCCAGCAGTTTAATCCGGGCTAATGAAAAACTGTTTTTT. This sequence encodes CASSLIRANEKLFF.

V gene TRBV9 combines with J gene TRBJ2-1; perhaps TRBD2 as D (6 bases). With 3 bases removed from V and 9 bases from J, the gap between germline ends came to 19 bases. The CDR3 has 15 residues. CDR1 and CDR2 (germline): SGDLS, YYNGEE. Here the CDR3 reads CASSAHLGRGSEQFF. The CDR3 DNA follows: TGTGCCAGCAGCGCCCACCTGGGACGGGGGAGTGAGCAGTTCTTC.

The rearrangement links TRBV6-1 to TRBJ1-2, with D unclear. V was shortened by 2 bases and J by 2 bases, with 9 bases between the two germline ends. The CDR3 loop spans 14 amino acids. Germline loops: CDR1 MNHNS, CDR2 SASEGT. The CDR3 DNA reads as TGTGCCAGCAGTGAAAGCCCAGGCAACTATGGCTACACCTTC. Its translation: CASSESPGNYGYTF.

This sequence joins TRBV24-1 and TRBJ1-2; possible D gene TRBD1, 5 bases. This CDR3 is built from 13 residues. Germline-derived CDR1 and CDR2 are KGHDR and SFDVKD. The V and J ends lost 0 bases and 8 bases respectively, with 9 bases between them. The CDR3: CATSDLSGDGYTF. As DNA, the CDR3 is TGTGCCACCAGTGATTTGTCGGGGGACGGCTACACCTTC.

V and J are TRBV6-5 and TRBJ1-5, with D possibly TRBD1 on 5 matching bases. Trimming removed 9 bases at V and 6 bases at J, with 9 bases between. Per the germline V gene, CDR1 is MNHEY and CDR2 is SVGAGI. This CDR3 has 11 amino acids. The CDR3 DNA is TGTGCCAGTGGAGGGGTTCAGCCCCAGCATTTT. This encodes CASGGVQPQHF.

This chain joins TRBV27 and TRBJ1-6; D might be TRBD1 (6 bases). The CDR3 covers 15 residues. Germline lookup yields CDR1 MNHEY and CDR2 SMNVEV (reference sequence). Trimming stripped 5 bases from V and 6 bases from J, with 14 bases between. The CDR3 loop reads CASSPRTESNSPLHF. The DNA of the CDR3 is TGTGCCAGCAGTCCGCGGACAGAATCTAATTCACCCCTCCACTTT.

The rearrangement uses TRBV25-1 and TRBJ1-2, with TRBD1 matching 7 bases. Germline assignment: CDR1 MGHDK and CDR2 SYGVNS. After removal of 6 bases from V and 0 bases from J, the junction contained 13 bases not matched to a gene. The CDR3 runs 17 residues. The CDR3 reads CASRYDRVAPTNYGYTF. In DNA, the CDR3 is TGTGCCAGCAGATACGACAGGGTCGCTCCTACTAACTATGGCTACACCTTC.

The chain joins TRBV4-3 to TRBJ2-1, with 14 bases lining up with TRBD2. Germline trimming cut 0 bases from V and 6 bases from J; bases unmatched to any gene: 4. This CDR3 is built from 17 residues. Germline-derived CDR1 and CDR2 are LGHNA and YSLEER. The CDR3, as DNA: TGCGCCAGCAGCCAAGATGGGACTAGCGGGAGCCTCAATGAGCAGTTCTTC. Translating gives CASSQDGTSGSLNEQFF.

This sequence joins TRBV7-9 and TRBJ1-1, with a possible D match to TRBD1 (5 bases). V was clipped by 7 bases and J by 3 bases, with 9 bases between them. The CDR3 is made up of 12 amino acids. Germline CDR1 reads SEHNR; CDR2 reads FQNEAQ (reference sequence). CDR3 DNA: TGTGCCAGCACCCCAGGGTACACTGAAGCTTTCTTT. Its protein product is CASTPGYTEAFF.

The rearrangement uses TRBV7-2 and TRBJ1-4, with TRBD1 matching over 8 bases. CDR1 is SGHTA, CDR2 FQGNSA, per germline. V was pared by 4 bases and J by 4 bases, with 2 bases of the junction left unmatched. The CDR3 is 14 residues long. The CDR3 DNA follows: TGTGCCAGCAGCTACAGGGGGGGTAATGAAAAACTGTTTTTT. This sequence encodes CASSYRGGNEKLFF.

The chain couples TRBV14 to TRBJ1-6, with TRBD1 as a possible D gene (5 bases). Per germline, CDR1 SGHDN and CDR2 FVKESK. The length of the CDR3 is 14 residues. Deletions cut 1 base from V and 7 bases from J, with 8 bases between. The CDR3 loop is CASSQGQRNSPLHF. The CDR3 DNA follows: TGTGCCAGCAGCCAAGGACAGAGAAATTCACCCCTCCACTTT.

The rearrangement uses TRBV2 and TRBJ2-5; 15 bases fit TRBD2. CDR1 and CDR2 (germline): SNHLY, FYNNEI. Trimming removed 4 bases from V and 2 bases from J; junction bases left unmatched: 5. This CDR3 is built from 17 residues. CDR3: CASSGTSGRDPQETQYF. The DNA for the CDR3 is TGTGCCAGCAGTGGGACTAGCGGGAGGGATCCGCAAGAGACCCAGTACTTC.

This chain links TRBV7-7 with TRBJ2-2; 9 bases fit TRBD2. The CDR3 is 18 amino acids. V lost 1 base and J lost 1; bases outside the gene matches: 7. CDR1 and CDR2 (germline): SSHAT, FNYEAQ (reference sequence). The CDR3 loop reads CASSLGASGALNTGELFF. In DNA, the CDR3 is TGTGCCAGCAGCTTAGGTGCTAGCGGGGCCTTGAACACCGGGGAGCTGTTTTTT.

The chain links TRBV27 to TRBJ2-1; 10 bases match TRBD2. The CDR3 is 16 amino acids. Germline CDR1 is MNHEY and CDR2 is SMNVEV (reference sequence). Trimming at V came to 5 bases and at J to 7 bases, leaving 11 bases not matched to a gene. Here the CDR3 DNA reads TGTGCCAGCAGTCCCCTGACAGCGGGAGGGGGGAATGAGCAGTTCTTC. This translates into CASSPLTAGGGNEQFF.